This T cell receptor beta chain was captured by sequencing in a study of shared clonotypes between healthy human individuals. Across the study: The study used three CD4 naive, three CD4 memory, two CD8 naive and one CD8 memory plate per donor.

Note on this clone: Its matching antigen is unknown.

This CDR3 spans 15 amino acids. Germline V gene data show CDR1 as SQVTM and CDR2 as ANQGSEA. V dropped 0 bases and J dropped 4 bases, with 10 bases sitting between them. Study-level results: Rarefaction curves obtained for sorted subsets showed sequencing incomplete despite large depth. Lower generation probabilities were found for non-shared clonotypes than for those shared by all four donors.

In the naive CD8 group, cells lacked CD45RO and were positively selected for CCR7, so terminally differentiated effector memory CD45RA+ cells were left out. Genomic DNA of each subset was evenly split across several immunoSEQ plates. Produced via immunoSEQ multiplex PCR; TCRdb's table is partial and in-frame only. The repertoire holds about 580,000 clones, about 98% seen once, with roughly 0.29% in the top ten. Source material: naive CD8+ T cells sorted from blood. The TCR was taken from a man aged 25 to 40 in good health. The chain links TRBV29-1 to TRBJ2-6, with no clear D. CDR3 amino acids: CSVEDRPAGANVLTF. The CDR3, as DNA: TGCAGCGTTGAAGATCGCCCGGCGGGGGCCAACGTCCTGACTTTC.